Sequencing of this T cell receptor beta chain was carried out in a study of cytomegalovirus exposure and HLA in healthy donors. On the study more broadly: There were 100 million to 130 million unique TCR beta sequences, drawn from about 190 million T cells, in an earlier analysis.

Primers included in the PCR were 60 Vbeta and 13 Jbeta primers. Method: immunoSEQ multiplex PCR; TCRdb's copy keeps in-frame clones and lacks some. This table has more than 200,000 clones, around 79% appearing once. The study's findings and limits: Among TCR beta chains, those listed as cytomegalovirus-associated numbered about 150. Later analysis showed TCR association rates varying by HLA locus, highest for DRB1 and lowest for HLA-C.

This CDR3 is 13 amino acids long. Trimming took 3 bases from V and 7 from J, leaving 12 bases between them. Germline-derived CDR1 and CDR2 are WSHSY and SAAADI. Comments on this clone: Its cognate antigen is unknown.

The rearrangement links TRBV10-2 to TRBJ1-1; possible D gene TRBD1, 6 bases. This receptor was identified in a girl aged 2-10 years in good health and CMV-seronegative. Source material: PBMCs. The CDR3 reads CASSDRGPGEAFF. CDR3 bases: TGCGCCAGCAGTGACAGGGGCCCGGGTGAAGCTTTCTTT.